What follows is one T cell receptor (beta chain) and its context. This entry is derived from a study of shared clonotypes between healthy human individuals. Background on the study: CD4 naive cells filled three plates per donor, CD4 memory three, CD8 naive two and CD8 memory one.

The V and J ends lost 4 bases and 2 bases respectively, with 10 bases between them. This CDR3 contains 14 residues. The germline CDR1 and CDR2 sequences are SGHRS and YFSETQ. Sequencing was performed with immunoSEQ multiplex PCR; in TCRdb, only in-frame clones are kept and a portion is missing. This sample carries around 2,000,000 clones, 85% to 95% of them seen once, and the ten largest clones take 0.13%. Sequences were obtained from naive CD4+ T cells sorted from blood. As to subset: CD45RA+ positively selected. This chain joins TRBV5-1 and TRBJ1-3, with D possibly matching TRBD1 (6 bases). This TCR was recovered from a man aged 18-30 years in good health. Here the CDR3 DNA reads TGCGCCAGCAGCCAGGGGTTAACTGGAAACACCATATATTTT. Translated, it gives CASSQGLTGNTIYF.